Reported below is one T cell receptor beta chain. Its antigen is currently not known. Qualities for individual bases were not recorded, and no much larger clone is one base off. The sample belongs to a study of long-term antiretroviral therapy in people with HIV (dated by TCRdb to between 2021 and 2022). Background on the whole study: The earliest samples were collected about a decade before the 2015 WHO recommendation for immediate ART, when ART was typically delayed until CD4 counts fell. No cross-contamination during QIAcube processing was shown when test extractions of a monoclonal T-cell line were performed alongside about 33 polyclonal samples. Of the 25 to 30 participants with HIV, roughly twelve were female. A retrospective serial study tested whether ART initiation and durable HIV suppression were associated with changes in peripheral blood TRB repertoire composition and diversity. The cohort contributed fewer than 200 cryopreserved PBMC samples from 30 adults with confirmed HIV infection, collected serially over a mean of approximately six years (range 1-12). Overall results and qualifications from the work: Samples dated from the mid-2000s to the late 2010s, and the ART regimens used may be less effective than current ones. Narrower CDR3 length ranges were observed in HIV repertoires than in controls, and an antigen-experienced repertoire with only a slight naive shift after ART was suggested by the network structure. A significant increase in TRB diversity was found to be associated with ART initiation, although TRB diversity was observed to remain significantly below that of transplant donor controls even after long-term ART. Because pre-ART samples had limited cell numbers, unsorted PBMC were profiled rather than sorted CD4+ and CD8+ T cells. Since PBMC availability was limited, sequencing covered only the TCR beta chain, with no alpha chain pairing. Expanded TRB clones identified before ART initiation dominated the repertoire across all time points, though the dominance fluctuated and decreased in many PLHIV after ART. No data were available on ART adherence, viral resistance or therapy changes, limiting inferences about post-ART repertoire changes.

Its CDR3 holds 15 amino acids, cysteine through phenylalanine. Solely the CDR3 DNA is kept, with 45 bases framed from the first base. V is pared back by 0 bases and J by 6 bases, with 13 bases lying between the germline termini. CDR1 SGDLS and CDR2 YYNGEE are derived from the germline V gene. The immunoSEQ hsTCRB v3.0 assay was used at survey level resolution for TRB variable region sequencing. The target sequencing depth for TRB was about 40,000-55,000 T-cell genomes per sample. An Illumina MiSeq with a v3 150-cycle kit was used to sequence the pooled TRB libraries. As for how the authors treated the data: Repertoire analysis was performed in R inside a reproducible Nextflow workflow that covered QC, data transformation and analysis. LymphoSeq2, an R package for exploring AIRR-Seq data, was used to implement custom analyses. A handful of samples that produced fewer than 5000 total TRB sequences were removed, so 150 to 200 HIV repertoires were analyzed. Of the roughly 190 retained HIV repertoires, about 60 were collected before and more than 120 after ART initiation. Repertoires were downsampled to 5000 TRB nucleotide sequences, and summary statistics were averaged over 100 downsampling iterations. Only TRB sequences with CDR3 regions of at least seven amino acids were retained for analysis. Diversity was measured with a Shannon entropy-derived clonality score and the Gini coefficient. In the repertoire networks, any two of the top 5000 CDR3 amino acid sequences were linked whenever the two sequences differed by an edit distance of one. GLIPH2 predicted antigen specificity groups and MHC restriction for TRB CDR3 amino acid sequences. To flag known associations with CMV, EBV, HIV or tissue antigens, CDR3 amino acid sequences were compared against VDJdb and McPAS-TCR. Pre-ART, post-ART and control groups were compared with Wilcoxon signed-rank tests and Holm-Bonferroni correction. The source is immuneACCESS, and TCRdb retained only in-frame sequences with V and J called. Part of the clones is not carried over; for the studies checked, unresolved V genes explain less than half of this, and the remainder is unexplained. For V, J and clone size, that table is used; D and trimming come from the DNA. The sample profile shows under 30,000 clones; roughly 82% of them were found once. The top ten constitute 5% to 6% of the sample.

Inclusion was restricted to participants for whom at least one PBMC sample before ART initiation and at least two post-ART samples were available. All participants with HIV were treated in the United States of America. Cryopreserved samples of about 0.95-11 million PBMC were thawed and washed before DNA extraction. At the time of the earliest PBMC sample, participants with HIV were aged between about 20 and 60 years. Each participant contributed PBMC samples from 1-4 timepoints before ART initiation and 2-8 timepoints after ART initiation, with a median of 7 samples. For every participant, serial HIV viral load, CD4+ T-cell count, ART history and demographic data were obtained. A Qiagen kit on a QIAcube was used to extract genomic DNA from unsorted PBMC, with samples processed in batches of 12.

The sequence was obtained from a woman aged 25 to 39 with HIV. The chain links TRBV9 with TRBJ2-1, with the D gene uncertain. Material: unsorted PBMCs, obtained 1.1 years before starting antiretroviral therapy. Here the CDR3 is given as CASSVEAVSFNEQFF. The sequenced DNA is TGTGCCAGCAGCGTAGAGGCGGTTTCTTTCAATGAGCAGTTCTTC.